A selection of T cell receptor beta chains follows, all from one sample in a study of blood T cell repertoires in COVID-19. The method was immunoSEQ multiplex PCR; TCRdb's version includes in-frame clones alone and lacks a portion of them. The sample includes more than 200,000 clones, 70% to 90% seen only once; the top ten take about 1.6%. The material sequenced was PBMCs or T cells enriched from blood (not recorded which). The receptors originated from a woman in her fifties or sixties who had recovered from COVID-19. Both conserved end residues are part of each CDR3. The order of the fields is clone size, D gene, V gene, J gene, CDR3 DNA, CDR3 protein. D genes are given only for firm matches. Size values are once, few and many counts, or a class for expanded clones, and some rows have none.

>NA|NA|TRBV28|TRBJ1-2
TGTGCCAGCAGCACCGTTGTGGGGGCAGGGTTGAACTATGGCTACACCTTC
CASSTVVGAGLNYGYTF
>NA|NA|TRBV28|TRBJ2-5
TGTGCCAGCAGTTTATCAGGGGCTAGCCAAGAGACCCAGTACTTC
CASSLSGASQETQYF
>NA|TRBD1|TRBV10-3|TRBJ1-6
TGTGCCATCAGTGTCGGGACAGATAATTCACCCCTCCACTTT
CAISVGTDNSPLHF
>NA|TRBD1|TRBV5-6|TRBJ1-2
TGTGCCAGCAGCTTCAAGGGGACAGGCTTTAACTATGGCTACACCTTC
CASSFKGTGFNYGYTF
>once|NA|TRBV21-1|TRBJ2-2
TGTGCCAGCGGATCCGGGACTCCTCCGGCCGGGGAGCTGTTTTTT
CASGSGTPPAGELFF
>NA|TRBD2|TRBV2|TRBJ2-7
TGTGCCAGCAGTGAACAGCGGGAGGACGAGCAGTACTTC
CASSEQREDEQYF
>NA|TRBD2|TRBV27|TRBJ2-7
TGTGCCAGCAAGGGGAGACTAGCGGGGTACTACGAGCAGTACTTC
CASKGRLAGYYEQYF
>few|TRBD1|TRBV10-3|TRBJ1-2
TGTGCCATCAGCCAGGGGGCTAACTATGGCTACACCTTC
CAISQGANYGYTF
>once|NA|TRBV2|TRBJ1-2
TGTGCCAGCAGCGCCGACGTAAACTATGACTACACCTTC
CASSADVNYDYTF
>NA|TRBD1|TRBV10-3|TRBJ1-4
TGTGCCATCAGTGAGTTAGACAGGGCGTCTAATGAAAAACTGTTTTTT
CAISELDRASNEKLFF
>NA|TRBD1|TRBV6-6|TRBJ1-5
TGTGCCACCCTGGACAGGGATCAGCCCCAGCATTTT
CATLDRDQPQHF
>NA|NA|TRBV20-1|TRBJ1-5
TGCAGTGCCTCGACAGAGGAGCCCCAGCATTTT
CSASTEEPQHF
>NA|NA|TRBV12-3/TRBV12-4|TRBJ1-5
TGTGCCAGCAGTTTCAGCGTTAATCAGCCCCAGCATTTT
CASSFSVNQPQHF